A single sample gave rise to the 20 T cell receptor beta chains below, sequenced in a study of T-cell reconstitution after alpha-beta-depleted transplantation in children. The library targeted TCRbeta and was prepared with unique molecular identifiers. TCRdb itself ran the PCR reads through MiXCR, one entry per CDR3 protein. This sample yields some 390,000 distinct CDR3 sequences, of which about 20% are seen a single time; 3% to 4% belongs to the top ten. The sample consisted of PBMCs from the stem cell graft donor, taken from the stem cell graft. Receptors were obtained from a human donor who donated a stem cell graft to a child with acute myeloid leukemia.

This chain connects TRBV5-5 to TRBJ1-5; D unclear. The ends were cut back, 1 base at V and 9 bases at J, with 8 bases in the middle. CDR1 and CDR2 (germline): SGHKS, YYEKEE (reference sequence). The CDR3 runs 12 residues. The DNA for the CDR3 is TGTGCCAGCAGCTTGTTTCTGGGGCCCCAGCATTTT. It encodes CASSLFLGPQHF.

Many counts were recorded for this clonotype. Here the CDR3 DNA reads TGTGCCAGCAGCCAAGAAGGAACTAACCCCTACGAGCAGTACTTC. As protein: CASSQEGTNPYEQYF. The chain has TRBV4-2 and TRBJ2-7, with D uncertain. This CDR3 spans 15 amino acids. V was shortened by 0 bases and J by 2 bases, with 11 bases between the two germline ends. The germline V gene has CDR1 LGHNA and CDR2 YNFKEQ.

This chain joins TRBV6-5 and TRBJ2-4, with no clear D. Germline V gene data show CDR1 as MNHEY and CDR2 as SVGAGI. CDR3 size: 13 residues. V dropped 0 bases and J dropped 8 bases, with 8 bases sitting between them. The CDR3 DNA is TGTGCCAGCAGTTACTCTTATGTAGACATTCAGTACTTC. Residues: CASSYSYVDIQYF.

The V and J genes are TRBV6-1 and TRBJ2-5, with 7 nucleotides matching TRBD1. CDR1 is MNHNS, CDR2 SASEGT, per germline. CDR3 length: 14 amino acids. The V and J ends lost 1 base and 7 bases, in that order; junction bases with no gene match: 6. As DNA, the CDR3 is TGTGCCAGCAGTGAAGGACAGGGTGGGGTGACCCAGTACTTC. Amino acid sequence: CASSEGQGGVTQYF.

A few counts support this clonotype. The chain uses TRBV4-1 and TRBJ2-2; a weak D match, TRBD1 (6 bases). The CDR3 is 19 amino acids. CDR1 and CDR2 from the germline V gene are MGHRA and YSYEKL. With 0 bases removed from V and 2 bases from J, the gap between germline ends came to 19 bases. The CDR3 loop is CASSQDPSVYRVNTGELFF. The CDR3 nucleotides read TGCGCCAGCAGCCAAGATCCCTCGGTGTACAGGGTCAACACCGGGGAGCTGTTTTTT.

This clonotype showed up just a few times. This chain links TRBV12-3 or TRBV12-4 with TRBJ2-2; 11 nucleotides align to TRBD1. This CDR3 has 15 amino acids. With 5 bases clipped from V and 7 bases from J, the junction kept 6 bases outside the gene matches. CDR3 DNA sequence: TGTGCCAGCAGTCTCAGGACAGGGGGCATCGGGGAGCTGTTTTTT. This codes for CASSLRTGGIGELFF.

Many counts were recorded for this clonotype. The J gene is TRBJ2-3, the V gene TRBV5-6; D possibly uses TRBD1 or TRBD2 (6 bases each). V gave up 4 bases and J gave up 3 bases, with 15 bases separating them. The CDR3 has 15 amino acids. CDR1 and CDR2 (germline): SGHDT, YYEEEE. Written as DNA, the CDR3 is TGTGCCAGCAGCGGAGGGGGTCCACTTACAGATACGCAGTATTTT. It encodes CASSGGGPLTDTQYF.

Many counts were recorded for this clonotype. CDR3 sequence: CSVNGQGGTDTQYF. The DNA of the CDR3 is TGCAGCGTTAATGGGCAGGGAGGAACGGATACGCAGTATTTT. The V call is TRBV29-1, the J call TRBJ2-3; D may be TRBD2 (6 bases). V lost 5 bases and J lost 6, with 18 bases in between. There are 14 residues in the CDR3. Per germline, CDR1 SQVTM and CDR2 ANQGSEA.

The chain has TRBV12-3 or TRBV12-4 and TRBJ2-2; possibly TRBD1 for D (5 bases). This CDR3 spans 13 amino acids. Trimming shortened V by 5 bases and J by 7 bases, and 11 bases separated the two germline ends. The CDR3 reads CASSQGGDGELFF. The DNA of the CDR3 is TGTGCCAGCAGTCAGGGTGGTGACGGGGAGCTGTTTTTT.

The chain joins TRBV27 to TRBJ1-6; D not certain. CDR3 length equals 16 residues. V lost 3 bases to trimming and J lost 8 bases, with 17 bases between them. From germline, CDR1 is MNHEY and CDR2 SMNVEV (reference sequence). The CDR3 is CASSFSGDLMDSPLHF. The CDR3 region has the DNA TGTGCCAGCAGTTTCTCTGGCGACTTGATGGATTCACCCCTCCACTTT.

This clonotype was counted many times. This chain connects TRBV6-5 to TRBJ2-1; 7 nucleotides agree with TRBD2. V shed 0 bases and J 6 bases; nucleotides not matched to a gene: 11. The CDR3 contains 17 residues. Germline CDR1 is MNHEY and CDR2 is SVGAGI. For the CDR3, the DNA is TGTGCCAGCAGTTACTCGTTGGCGGGAGAATTAAGCAATGAGCAGTTCTTC. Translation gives CASSYSLAGELSNEQFF.

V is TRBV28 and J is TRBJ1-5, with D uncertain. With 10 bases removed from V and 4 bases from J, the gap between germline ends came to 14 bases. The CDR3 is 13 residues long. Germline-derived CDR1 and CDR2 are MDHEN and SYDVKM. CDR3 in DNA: TGTGCCACCCAACCATCGGCAAATCAGCCCCAGCATTTT. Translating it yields CATQPSANQPQHF.

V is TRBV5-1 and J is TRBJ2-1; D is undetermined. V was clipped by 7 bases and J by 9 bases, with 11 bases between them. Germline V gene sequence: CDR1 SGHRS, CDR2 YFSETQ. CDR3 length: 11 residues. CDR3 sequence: CASAKFSEQFF. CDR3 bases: TGCGCCAGCGCTAAATTTTCTGAGCAGTTCTTC.

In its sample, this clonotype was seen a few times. The CDR3 DNA reads as TGTGCCAGCAGTGTGACAAGTAACACCGGGGAGCTGTTTTTT. Encoded protein: CASSVTSNTGELFF. The J gene is TRBJ2-2, the V gene TRBV7-9; D gene uncertain. Germline CDR1 is SEHNR and CDR2 is FQNEAQ (reference sequence). Trimming took 6 bases from V and 2 from J, leaving 10 bases between them. There are 14 residues in the CDR3.

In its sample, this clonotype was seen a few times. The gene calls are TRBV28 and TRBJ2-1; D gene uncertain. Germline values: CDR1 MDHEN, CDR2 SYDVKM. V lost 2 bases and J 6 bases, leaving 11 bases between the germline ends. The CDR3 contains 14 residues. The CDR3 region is CASSLVRRPNEQFF. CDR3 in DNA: TGTGCCAGCAGTTTAGTCCGACGGCCCAATGAGCAGTTCTTC.

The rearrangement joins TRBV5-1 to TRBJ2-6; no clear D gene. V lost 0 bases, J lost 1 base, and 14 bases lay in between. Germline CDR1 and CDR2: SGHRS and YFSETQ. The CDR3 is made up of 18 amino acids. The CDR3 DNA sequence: TGCGCCAGCAGCTTGGGGGGATTCGCCCCTTCTGGGGCCAACGTCCTGACTTTC. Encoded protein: CASSLGGFAPSGANVLTF.

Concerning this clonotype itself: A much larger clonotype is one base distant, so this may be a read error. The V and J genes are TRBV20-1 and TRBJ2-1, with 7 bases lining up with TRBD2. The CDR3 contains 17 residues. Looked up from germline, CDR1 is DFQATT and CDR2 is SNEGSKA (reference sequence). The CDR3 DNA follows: TGCTGTGCTAGAGATTTGCTAGGAGGGAGGGCCGGCAATGAGCAGTTCTTC. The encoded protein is CCARDLLGGRAGNEQFF.

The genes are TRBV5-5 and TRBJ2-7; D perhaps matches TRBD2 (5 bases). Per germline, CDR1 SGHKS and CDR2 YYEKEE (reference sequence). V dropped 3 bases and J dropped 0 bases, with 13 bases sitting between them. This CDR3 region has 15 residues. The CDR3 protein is CASSSRGPYSYEQYF. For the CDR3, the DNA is TGTGCCAGCAGCTCCCGCGGGCCCTACTCCTACGAGCAGTACTTC.

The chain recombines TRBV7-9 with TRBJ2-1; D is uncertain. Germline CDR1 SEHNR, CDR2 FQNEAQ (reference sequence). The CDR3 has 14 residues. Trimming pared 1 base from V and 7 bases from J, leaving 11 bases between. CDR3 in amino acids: CASSLGHLGNEQFF. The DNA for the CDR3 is TGTGCCAGCAGCTTAGGACACCTTGGGAATGAGCAGTTCTTC.

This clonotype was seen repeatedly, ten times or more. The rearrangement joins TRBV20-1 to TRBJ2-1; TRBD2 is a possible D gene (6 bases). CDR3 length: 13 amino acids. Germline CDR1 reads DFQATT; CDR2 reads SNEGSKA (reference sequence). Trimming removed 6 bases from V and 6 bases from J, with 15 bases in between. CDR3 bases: TGCAGTGCCCTCCCGGAGGGCCTCAATGAGCAGTTCTTC. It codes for CSALPEGLNEQFF.